The 10 T cell receptor beta chains listed next were all sequenced from one sample in a study of technical replicates of blood from a few donors. Repertoires were generated with immunoSEQ multiplex PCR, while TCRdb's copy carries only in-frame clones and drops some. This sample has around 81,000 clones; around four fifths occur once, and the top ten carry approximately 3.5%. Sequenced material: PBMCs. The receptors derive from a human donor in good health. Some clones in this sample may be carry-over from other donors' samples.

The chain employs TRBV7-8 and TRBJ2-7; 8 nucleotides line up with TRBD1. Unmatched junction bases numbered 14, after V lost 6 bases and J lost 13 bases. In germline, CDR1 is SGHVS, CDR2 FQNEAQ. This CDR3 spans 13 amino acids. The CDR3 loop reads CASRQGQASRQYF. CDR3 bases: TGTGCCAGCAGGCAGGGACAGGCATCTCGGCAATACTTC.

The gene calls are TRBV7-2 and TRBJ1-3; D may be TRBD1 (5 bases). CDR3 length equals 14 residues. Germline V CDR1 and CDR2: SGHTA, FQGNSA. V was trimmed by 3 bases and J by 1 base, leaving 7 bases between them. The CDR3 protein is CASSFRDSGNTIYF. Written as DNA, the CDR3 is TGTGCCAGCAGCTTCAGGGATTCTGGAAACACCATATATTTT.

The CDR3 sequence is CASLIDTPGNNSPLHF. In DNA form, the CDR3 reads TGTGCCAGCCTCATAGACACCCCAGGAAATAATTCACCCCTCCACTTT. V gene TRBV7-8 combines with J gene TRBJ1-6, with D uncertain. Trimming cost V 8 bases and J 5 bases, with 19 bases left between them. Germline V gene data show CDR1 as SGHVS and CDR2 as FQNEAQ. CDR3 length: 16 amino acids.

V and J are TRBV11-3 and TRBJ2-1; 7 nucleotides agree with TRBD2. The CDR3 is 16 amino acids. Germline CDR1 SGHNT, CDR2 YENEEA. Trimming at V came to 6 bases and at J to 2 bases, leaving 10 bases not matched to a gene. CDR3 DNA: TGTGCCAGCAGTTATACTAGCGAACCACCCTACAATGAGCAGTTCTTC. Translating it yields CASSYTSEPPYNEQFF.

In its sample, this clone was seen once. This chain uses TRBV25-1 with TRBJ1-1, with D tentatively TRBD1 (6 bases). The germline V gene has CDR1 MGHDK and CDR2 SYGVNS. The V gene lost 2 bases and the J gene lost 0 bases, with 16 bases spanning the gap. The CDR3 sequence is 17 residues long. The CDR3 loop reads CASSERTRGAVNTEAFF. Written as DNA, the CDR3 is TGTGCCAGCAGTGAACGTACCCGGGGGGCCGTGAACACTGAAGCTTTCTTT.

About this clone: The junction and the germline gene differ at one end; a read error may be behind it. The chain recombines TRBV28 with TRBJ1-5, with D maybe TRBD1 (5 bases). CDR1 and CDR2 from the germline V gene are MDHEN and SYDVKM. This CDR3 is 12 amino acids long. The CDR3 bases are TGTGCCAGCAGGTCCGGGGGTCACCCTCAGAATTTT. Encoded protein: CASRSGGHPQNF. The entire variable domain, with the rest obtained from reference TRBV28 and TRBJ1-5, is as follows: DVKVTQSSRYLVKRTGEKVFLECVQDMDHENMFWYRQDPGLGLRLIYFSYDVKMKEKGDIPEGYSVSREKKERFSLILESASTNQTSMYLCASRSGGHPQNFGDGTRLSIL.

The rearrangement uses TRBV4-1 and TRBJ2-7; the match to TRBD1 covers 8 bases. Germline assignment: CDR1 MGHRA and CDR2 YSYEKL. This CDR3 comprises 19 residues. V was clipped by 1 base and J by 2 bases; unmatched bases: 16. The CDR3 region is CASSQGRPDRTGYAYEQYF. CDR3 sequence (DNA): TGCGCCAGCAGCCAAGGGAGGCCGGACCGGACAGGGTACGCCTACGAGCAGTACTTC.

The chain combines TRBV5-4 with TRBJ2-7; 13 bases match TRBD2. CDR1 and CDR2 (germline): SGHNT, YYREEE (reference sequence). CDR3 length: 16 residues. J was trimmed by 7 bases and V by 0 bases; bases with no gene match: 7. CDR3 protein: CASSLDYGTSGTEQYF. CDR3 bases: TGTGCCAGCAGCTTGGATTATGGGACTAGCGGGACAGAGCAGTACTTC.

This clone was recorded only once. CDR3 loop: CASSFRTGERTDTQYF. The CDR3 nucleotides are TGTGCCAGCAGCTTTCGGACAGGGGAAAGGACAGATACGCAGTATTTT. J is TRBJ2-3 and V is TRBV9; 9 nucleotides align to TRBD1. The germline V gene has CDR1 SGDLS and CDR2 YYNGEE. The V segment lost 4 bases and the J segment 3 bases; nucleotides outside the gene matches: 9. CDR3 size: 16 residues.

The V gene is TRBV19, the J gene TRBJ1-2; possible D gene TRBD1, 6 bases. The V gene's germline CDR1 is LNHDA and CDR2 SQIVND (reference sequence). The CDR3 length is 12 residues. The chain's CDR3 is CGARTANYGYTF. The DNA of the CDR3 is TGTGGTGCCAGGACAGCAAACTATGGCTACACCTTC.